This TCR beta chain emerged from a study of blood T cell repertoires in COVID-19. Study at large: The study drew acute and convalescent COVID-19 samples from the United States, Italy and Spain. Sample material is recorded as cDNA or gDNA derived from T cells, B-cell-depleted T cells, or PBMCs.

V lost 5 bases, J lost 6 bases, and 4 bases stayed unmatched. Looked up from germline, CDR1 is SGHNT and CDR2 is YENEEA. The CDR3 loop spans 15 amino acids. In the study's own analysis: Amplification of reference gene primers was used by the study to estimate nucleated cell counts. Only in-frame clones appear in the TCRdb table, and some are missing; sequencing was by immunoSEQ multiplex PCR. The D gene and trimming were derived from the DNA, and the V and J assignments and clone size from that table. The sample records about 310,000 clones, around 87% being singletons. V usage is TRBV11-3 and J usage is TRBJ2-2, with 12 nucleotides matching TRBD2. The sequence was collected from a woman aged 50 to 60 who had recovered from COVID-19. Sequenced material: peripheral blood. The CDR3 sequence is CASSPRLAGAGELFF. In DNA form, the CDR3 reads TGTGCCAGCAGCCCCCGACTAGCGGGAGCCGGGGAGCTGTTTTTT.